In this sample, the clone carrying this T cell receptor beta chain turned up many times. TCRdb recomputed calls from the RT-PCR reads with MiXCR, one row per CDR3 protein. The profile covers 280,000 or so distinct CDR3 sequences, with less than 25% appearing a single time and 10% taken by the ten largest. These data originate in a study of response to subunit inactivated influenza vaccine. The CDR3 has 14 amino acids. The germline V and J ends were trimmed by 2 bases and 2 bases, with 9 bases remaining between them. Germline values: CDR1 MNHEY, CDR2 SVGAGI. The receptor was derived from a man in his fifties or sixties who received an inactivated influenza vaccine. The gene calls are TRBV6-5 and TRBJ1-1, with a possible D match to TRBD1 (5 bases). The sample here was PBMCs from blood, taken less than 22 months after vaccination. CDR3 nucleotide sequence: TGTGCCAGCAGTTACACGGACATTAACACTGAAGCTTTCTTT. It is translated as CASSYTDINTEAFF.